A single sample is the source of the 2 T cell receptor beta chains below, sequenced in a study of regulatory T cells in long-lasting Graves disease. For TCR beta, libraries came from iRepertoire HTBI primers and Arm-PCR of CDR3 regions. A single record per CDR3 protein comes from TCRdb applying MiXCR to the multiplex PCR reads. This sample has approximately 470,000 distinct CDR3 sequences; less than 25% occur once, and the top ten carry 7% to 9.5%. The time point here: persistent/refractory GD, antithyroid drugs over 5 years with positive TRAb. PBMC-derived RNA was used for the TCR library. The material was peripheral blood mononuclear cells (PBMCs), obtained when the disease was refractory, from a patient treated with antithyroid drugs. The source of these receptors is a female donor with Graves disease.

The CDR3 sequence: CASSLPHPGQGVLEQYF. The CDR3 DNA reads TGTGCCAGCAGTTTACCTCACCCGGGACAGGGAGTGCTCGAGCAGTACTTC. V usage is TRBV28 and J usage is TRBJ2-7; 9 bases align to TRBD1. V lost 2 bases to trimming and J lost 6 bases; unmatched junction nucleotides: 14. Germline V gene lookup returns CDR1 MDHEN and CDR2 SYDVKM. CDR3 length: 17 amino acids.

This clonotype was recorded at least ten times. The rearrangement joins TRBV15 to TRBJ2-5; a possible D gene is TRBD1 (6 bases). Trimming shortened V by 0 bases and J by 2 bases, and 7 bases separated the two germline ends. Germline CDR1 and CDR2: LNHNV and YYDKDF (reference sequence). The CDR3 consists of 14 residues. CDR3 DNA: TGTGCCACCAGCAGAGACCAGGGGCAAGAGACCCAGTACTTC. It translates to CATSRDQGQETQYF. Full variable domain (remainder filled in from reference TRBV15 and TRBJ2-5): DAMVIQNPRYQVTQFGKPVTLSCSQTLNHNVMYWYQQKSSQAPKLLFHYYDKDFNNEADTPDNFQSRRPNTSFCFLDIRSPGLGDTAMYLCATSRDQGQETQYFGPGTRLLVL.